This T cell receptor beta chain was obtained from a study of blood T cell repertoires in COVID-19. The CDR3 is 17 residues long. CDR1 is SGHTS, CDR2 YDEGEE, per germline. The J segment lost 0 bases and the V segment lost 4 bases, leaving 7 bases of the junction unmatched. Authors' data handling: Researchers report that nucleated cell counts were estimated from reference gene primer amplification. Assay: immunoSEQ multiplex PCR; the TCRdb copy retains only in-frame clones and omits some. That table furnishes V, J and clone size, whereas the DNA furnished D and trimming. The profile shows tens of thousands of clones, 87% of them singletons.

Sequencing used peripheral blood. The V and J genes are TRBV5-8 and TRBJ2-4; TRBD1 matches at 10 bases. This clonotype was obtained from a man aged 55 to 70 with active COVID-19. The CDR3 sequence: CASSRGTGELAKNIQYF. DNA of the CDR3: TGTGCCAGCAGCAGAGGGACAGGGGAACTAGCCAAAAACATTCAGTACTTC.